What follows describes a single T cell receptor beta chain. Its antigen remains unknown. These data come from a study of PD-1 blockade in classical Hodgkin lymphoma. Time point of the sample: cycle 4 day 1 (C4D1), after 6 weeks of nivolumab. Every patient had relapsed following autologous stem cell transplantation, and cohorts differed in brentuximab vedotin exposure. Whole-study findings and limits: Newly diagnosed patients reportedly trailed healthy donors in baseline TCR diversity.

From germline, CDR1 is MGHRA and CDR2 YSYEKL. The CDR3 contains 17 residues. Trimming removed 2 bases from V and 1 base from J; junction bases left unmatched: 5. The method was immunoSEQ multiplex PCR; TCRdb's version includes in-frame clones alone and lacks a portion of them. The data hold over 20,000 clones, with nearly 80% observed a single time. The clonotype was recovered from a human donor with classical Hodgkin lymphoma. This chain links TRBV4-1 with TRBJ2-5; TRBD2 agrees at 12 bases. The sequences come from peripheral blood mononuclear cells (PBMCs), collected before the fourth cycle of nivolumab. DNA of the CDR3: TGCGCCAGCAGCCAACGGACTAGCGGGGCGAGCCAAGAGACCCAGTACTTC. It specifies CASSQRTSGASQETQYF.